The rows below give T cell receptor beta chains drawn from one sample of a study of control samples from healthy donors and cancer patients. Only in-frame clones appear in the TCRdb table, and some are missing; sequencing was by immunoSEQ multiplex PCR. The sample carries about 160,000 clones, less than 95% recorded once. The sample consisted of PBMCs. All receptors come from a man aged 55-75 years with colorectal cancer. The CDR3 runs from the conserved cysteine through the conserved F or W. The order of the fields is clone size, J gene, D gene, V gene, CDR3 DNA, CDR3 protein. A D gene is named only where the DNA matches it firmly. Not every row has a clone size; where given, it reads once, few, many or a size class.

clone_size: -; j_call: TRBJ2-7; d_call: -; v_call: TRBV3-1/TRBV3-2; cdr3_nt: TGTGCCAGCAGCCAGGAGTTGCGCGAGCAGTACTTC; cdr3_aa: CASSQELREQYF
clone_size: -; j_call: TRBJ2-5; d_call: -; v_call: TRBV7-9; cdr3_nt: TGTGCCAGCAGCTCCCTAGGGGAGACCCAGTACTTC; cdr3_aa: CASSSLGETQYF
clone_size: once; j_call: TRBJ2-7; d_call: -; v_call: TRBV29-1; cdr3_nt: TGCGCGGCCTTTTCTGGGTACGAGCAGTACTTC; cdr3_aa: CAAFSGYEQYF
clone_size: -; j_call: TRBJ1-1; d_call: -; v_call: TRBV18; cdr3_nt: TGTGCCACTACACAGGGTATGAACACTGAAGCTTTCTTT; cdr3_aa: CATTQGMNTEAFF
clone_size: once; j_call: TRBJ1-6; d_call: TRBD1; v_call: TRBV12-3/TRBV12-4; cdr3_nt: TGTGCCAGCAGTCTGGGACAGGAATCGGCCCTCCACTTT; cdr3_aa: CASSLGQESALHF
clone_size: -; j_call: TRBJ2-2; d_call: -; v_call: TRBV24-1; cdr3_nt: TGTGCCACCAGTGAACAGGGTTCCACCGGGGAGCTGTTTTTT; cdr3_aa: CATSEQGSTGELFF
clone_size: -; j_call: TRBJ2-1; d_call: -; v_call: TRBV12-3/TRBV12-4; cdr3_nt: TGTGCCAGCAGTTTAAAAGGGTATGAGCAGTTCTTC; cdr3_aa: CASSLKGYEQFF
clone_size: -; j_call: TRBJ2-3; d_call: -; v_call: TRBV3-1/TRBV3-2; cdr3_nt: TGTGCCAGCAGCCAAGGGACGACTGACTCCACAGATACGCAGTATTTT; cdr3_aa: CASSQGTTDSTDTQYF
clone_size: -; j_call: TRBJ2-1; d_call: -; v_call: TRBV6-2/TRBV6-3; cdr3_nt: TGTGCCAGCAGTTCCGCGTATGCGTGGTACAATGAGCAGTTCTTC; cdr3_aa: CASSSAYAWYNEQFF
clone_size: -; j_call: TRBJ2-3; d_call: -; v_call: TRBV5-1; cdr3_nt: TGCGCCAGCAGCTTGGAGGGGTTCCCCACAGATACGCAGTATTTT; cdr3_aa: CASSLEGFPTDTQYF
clone_size: -; j_call: TRBJ1-1; d_call: -; v_call: TRBV19; cdr3_nt: TGTGCCAGTAGTATGAGGGAGGTGCCCGAAGCTTTCTTT; cdr3_aa: CASSMREVPEAFF
clone_size: -; j_call: TRBJ2-7; d_call: -; v_call: TRBV7-2; cdr3_nt: TGTGCCAGCAGCTTAGTGGGGGCGTACGAGCAGTACTTC; cdr3_aa: CASSLVGAYEQYF
clone_size: -; j_call: TRBJ1-1; d_call: -; v_call: TRBV3-1/TRBV3-2; cdr3_nt: TGTGCCAGCAGCCAAGCGGGGGGGCTTTTTCGGGCTTTCTTT; cdr3_aa: CASSQAGGLFRAFF
clone_size: -; j_call: TRBJ1-1; d_call: -; v_call: TRBV4-2; cdr3_nt: TGTGCCAGCAGCGCCCTTCCCGGGTATGAAGCTTTCTTT; cdr3_aa: CASSALPGYEAFF
clone_size: -; j_call: TRBJ2-2; d_call: TRBD1; v_call: TRBV5-1; cdr3_nt: TGCGCCAGCAGCATCGGACAGGGGACCGGGGAGCTGTTTTTT; cdr3_aa: CASSIGQGTGELFF
clone_size: -; j_call: TRBJ2-4; d_call: -; v_call: TRBV28; cdr3_nt: TGTGCCAGCACCACCGATACAGGGAGTGGGAACATTCAGTACTTC; cdr3_aa: CASTTDTGSGNIQYF
clone_size: -; j_call: TRBJ1-2; d_call: TRBD1; v_call: TRBV3-1/TRBV3-2; cdr3_nt: TGTGCCAGCAGCCACGGGGACAGGGGGAATGGCTACACCTTC; cdr3_aa: CASSHGDRGNGYTF
clone_size: -; j_call: TRBJ1-1; d_call: -; v_call: TRBV19; cdr3_nt: TGTGCCAGTAGTTCCCGGTTAGGGACCACTGAAGCTTTCTTT; cdr3_aa: CASSSRLGTTEAFF
clone_size: -; j_call: TRBJ1-6; d_call: TRBD1; v_call: TRBV9; cdr3_nt: TGTGCCAGCAGCGCAACGGACAGGGGGGCACCCCTCCACTTT; cdr3_aa: CASSATDRGAPLHF
clone_size: -; j_call: TRBJ2-7; d_call: -; v_call: TRBV3-1/TRBV3-2; cdr3_nt: TGTGCCAGCAGCTCCGGCAGTCTCCACTCCTACGAGCAGTACTTC; cdr3_aa: CASSSGSLHSYEQYF
clone_size: -; j_call: TRBJ1-1; d_call: -; v_call: TRBV3-1/TRBV3-2; cdr3_nt: TGTGCCAGCAGCCAAAGGGGTCCTGACACTGAAGCTTTCTTT; cdr3_aa: CASSQRGPDTEAFF
clone_size: -; j_call: TRBJ2-7; d_call: -; v_call: TRBV7-9; cdr3_nt: TGTGCCAGCAGCTCCATCGGACTCTCCTACGAGCAGTACTTC; cdr3_aa: CASSSIGLSYEQYF
clone_size: -; j_call: TRBJ1-1; d_call: -; v_call: TRBV5-8; cdr3_nt: TGTGCCAGCAGCTTGAAGGAAATGAACACTGAAGCTTTCTTT; cdr3_aa: CASSLKEMNTEAFF
clone_size: -; j_call: TRBJ2-2; d_call: TRBD2; v_call: TRBV19; cdr3_nt: TGTGCCAGTAGTATAGGCTCAGGACTAGCGGGACCCACCGGGGAGCTGTTTTTT; cdr3_aa: CASSIGSGLAGPTGELFF
clone_size: -; j_call: TRBJ2-5; d_call: TRBD1; v_call: TRBV4-1; cdr3_nt: TGCGCCAGCAGCCAAGGGGGTAGACAGGGGGGCAGGGAGACCCAGTACTTC; cdr3_aa: CASSQGGRQGGRETQYF
clone_size: -; j_call: TRBJ1-2; d_call: TRBD1; v_call: TRBV5-4; cdr3_nt: TGTGCCAGCAGCGACGGACAGGGGGATTACCTTTGGGGCTACACCTTC; cdr3_aa: CASSDGQGDYLWGYTF
clone_size: -; j_call: TRBJ2-2; d_call: TRBD2; v_call: TRBV7-2; cdr3_nt: TGTGCCAGCAGCTCACCCACTAGCGGGGGGTCCGGCCGGGAGCTGTTTTTT; cdr3_aa: CASSSPTSGGSGRELFF
clone_size: -; j_call: TRBJ1-1; d_call: -; v_call: TRBV9; cdr3_nt: TGTGCCAGCAGCGTAGCTTCGGGGGCTGAAGCTTTCTTT; cdr3_aa: CASSVASGAEAFF
clone_size: -; j_call: TRBJ1-4; d_call: TRBD1; v_call: TRBV18; cdr3_nt: TGTGCCAGCTCACGGGACAGTAATGAAAAACTGTTTTTT; cdr3_aa: CASSRDSNEKLFF
clone_size: -; j_call: TRBJ2-7; d_call: -; v_call: TRBV7-2; cdr3_nt: TGTGCCAGCACCCCTCCGGCTCCCTACGAGCAGTACTTC; cdr3_aa: CASTPPAPYEQYF
clone_size: -; j_call: TRBJ2-5; d_call: TRBD1; v_call: TRBV24-1; cdr3_nt: TGTGCCACCAGTGAGAGGACAGGGTTAAAAGAGACCCAGTACTTC; cdr3_aa: CATSERTGLKETQYF
clone_size: few; j_call: TRBJ1-2; d_call: TRBD1; v_call: TRBV29-1; cdr3_nt: TGCAGCGTTGGACAGGGGGGCCCCTATGGCTACACCTTC; cdr3_aa: CSVGQGGPYGYTF
clone_size: once; j_call: TRBJ1-2; d_call: -; v_call: TRBV4-2; cdr3_nt: TGTGCCAGCAGCCCCCGGGACTCTGGCGGCTACACCTTC; cdr3_aa: CASSPRDSGGYTF
clone_size: -; j_call: TRBJ1-2; d_call: -; v_call: TRBV28; cdr3_nt: TGTGCCAGCGTAGACCTCTATGGCTACACCTTC; cdr3_aa: CASVDLYGYTF
clone_size: -; j_call: TRBJ2-7; d_call: -; v_call: TRBV11-1; cdr3_nt: TGTGCCAGCAGCTTCCTCGAGGGAGCACCCTACGAGCAGTACTTC; cdr3_aa: CASSFLEGAPYEQYF
clone_size: once; j_call: TRBJ2-7; d_call: -; v_call: TRBV19; cdr3_nt: TGTGCCAGTAGTATAGCAAACGAGGGGCCCTACGAGCAGTACTTC; cdr3_aa: CASSIANEGPYEQYF
clone_size: once; j_call: TRBJ2-1; d_call: -; v_call: TRBV4-1; cdr3_nt: TGCGCCAGCAGCCAAGTTGCGCGGGAGCAGTTCTTC; cdr3_aa: CASSQVAREQFF
clone_size: -; j_call: TRBJ1-1; d_call: -; v_call: TRBV6-4; cdr3_nt: TGTGCCAGCAGTGACTCAGTTGGAGGGACGAACACTGAAGCTTTCTTT; cdr3_aa: CASSDSVGGTNTEAFF
clone_size: -; j_call: TRBJ2-3; d_call: TRBD2; v_call: TRBV4-3; cdr3_nt: TGCGCCAGCAGCCAAGATATACTAGCGGGGGATACGCAGTATTTT; cdr3_aa: CASSQDILAGDTQYF
clone_size: -; j_call: TRBJ2-7; d_call: TRBD1; v_call: TRBV6-5; cdr3_nt: TGTGCCAGCACCCGGGACAGGGAACGCTACGAGCAGTACTTC; cdr3_aa: CASTRDRERYEQYF
clone_size: -; j_call: TRBJ2-3; d_call: -; v_call: TRBV5-1; cdr3_nt: TGCGCCAGCAGCTTGGGGTTCGTTGGGGGCGCGGGGGATACGCAGTATTTT; cdr3_aa: CASSLGFVGGAGDTQYF
clone_size: -; j_call: TRBJ2-3; d_call: -; v_call: TRBV5-6; cdr3_nt: TGTGCCAGCAGTTACCCCGGGGAAGATACGCAGTATTTT; cdr3_aa: CASSYPGEDTQYF
clone_size: -; j_call: TRBJ2-7; d_call: TRBD1; v_call: TRBV9; cdr3_nt: TGTGCCAGCAGCGCCAAAAACGATCCGGGACAGGGGATCTACGAGCAGTACTTC; cdr3_aa: CASSAKNDPGQGIYEQYF
clone_size: -; j_call: TRBJ1-1; d_call: -; v_call: TRBV6-6; cdr3_nt: TGTGCCAGCAGGCCCCGGGGTCTGGGCACTGAAGCTTTCTTT; cdr3_aa: CASRPRGLGTEAFF
clone_size: -; j_call: TRBJ2-7; d_call: -; v_call: TRBV3-1/TRBV3-2; cdr3_nt: TGTGCCAGCAGCCAAGGAGGCCCTGAGATACCAAACTACGAGCAGTACTTC; cdr3_aa: CASSQGGPEIPNYEQYF
clone_size: -; j_call: TRBJ2-3; d_call: TRBD1; v_call: TRBV5-1; cdr3_nt: TGCGCCAGCAGCCCCGGACAGGGCACAGATACGCAGTATTTT; cdr3_aa: CASSPGQGTDTQYF
clone_size: -; j_call: TRBJ1-1; d_call: -; v_call: TRBV7-2; cdr3_nt: TGTGCCAGCAGCTTAGTATCGGGTGAGAACACTGAAGCTTTCTTT; cdr3_aa: CASSLVSGENTEAFF
clone_size: -; j_call: TRBJ1-2; d_call: -; v_call: TRBV10-3; cdr3_nt: TGTGCCATCAGTGAGTCCAGGGGTGATACTTATGGCTACACCTTC; cdr3_aa: CAISESRGDTYGYTF
clone_size: -; j_call: TRBJ1-4; d_call: -; v_call: TRBV7-9; cdr3_nt: TGTGCCAGCAGTTCCGGGACGGAGAATGAAAAACTGTTTTTT; cdr3_aa: CASSSGTENEKLFF
clone_size: once; j_call: TRBJ2-7; d_call: -; v_call: TRBV18; cdr3_nt: TGTGCCAGCTCACGACTAGGATTGGAAGAGCAGTACTTC; cdr3_aa: CASSRLGLEEQYF
clone_size: -; j_call: TRBJ2-3; d_call: -; v_call: TRBV27; cdr3_nt: TGTGCCAGCAGTTCCGTCATTTGGGATACGCAGTATTTT; cdr3_aa: CASSSVIWDTQYF
clone_size: -; j_call: TRBJ2-1; d_call: -; v_call: TRBV13; cdr3_nt: TGTGCCAGCAGCTTAAACGACGCCTACAATGAGCAGTTCTTC; cdr3_aa: CASSLNDAYNEQFF
clone_size: -; j_call: TRBJ1-6; d_call: TRBD1; v_call: TRBV4-2; cdr3_nt: TGTGCCAGCAGCCAAGAGACAGGGGGGTCACCCCTCCACTTT; cdr3_aa: CASSQETGGSPLHF
clone_size: -; j_call: TRBJ1-2; d_call: -; v_call: TRBV19; cdr3_nt: TGTGCCAGTAGTATAGGGTCCAGTGGTAACTATGGCTACACCTTC; cdr3_aa: CASSIGSSGNYGYTF
clone_size: -; j_call: TRBJ2-4; d_call: -; v_call: TRBV3-1/TRBV3-2; cdr3_nt: TGTGCCAGCAGCCAAGGCTCCCTAAACATTCAGTACTTC; cdr3_aa: CASSQGSLNIQYF
clone_size: -; j_call: TRBJ2-1; d_call: -; v_call: TRBV11-1; cdr3_nt: TGTGCCAGCAGCTTAGAGAATGAGCAGTTCTTC; cdr3_aa: CASSLENEQFF
clone_size: -; j_call: TRBJ2-7; d_call: -; v_call: TRBV18; cdr3_nt: TGTGCCAGCTCACCGCGGCAGGGAAAAAGCTCCTACGAGCAGTACTTC; cdr3_aa: CASSPRQGKSSYEQYF